Each of the 19 T cell receptor beta chains below was sequenced from the same sample in a study of lung T cells in sarcoidosis with Löfgren's syndrome. TCRdb independently ran MiXCR on the reads; one entry per CDR3 protein. This sample has 15,000 to 25,000 distinct CDR3 sequences; roughly 20% occur once, and the top ten carry roughly 4%. Sequenced sample: CD4+ T cells from PBMCs. All receptors come from a human donor with sarcoidosis (Löfgren's syndrome or another form), or a control subject (not recorded which).

By sample fraction, this clonotype is medium-sized. This chain links TRBV15 with TRBJ1-1, with D perhaps TRBD1 (6 bases). CDR3 length: 13 amino acids. CDR1 and CDR2 from the germline V gene are LNHNV and YYDKDF (reference sequence). Trimming took off 2 bases at V and 4 bases at J, with 8 bases between the two ends. CDR3 nucleotides: TGTGCCACCAGCAGAAAGGACAGCACTGAAGCTTTCTTT. It codes for CATSRKDSTEAFF.

This chain uses TRBV9 with TRBJ1-4; a possible D gene is TRBD1 (5 bases). The CDR3 length is 14 residues. Trimming took off 0 bases at V and 4 bases at J, with 7 bases between the two ends. Germline CDR1 and CDR2: SGDLS and YYNGEE. CDR3 nucleotides: TGTGCCAGCAGCGTAGGGGGGATTAATGAAAAACTGTTTTTT. Translating it yields CASSVGGINEKLFF.

The table lists this clonotype with many counts. The V and J genes are TRBV6-1 and TRBJ1-2, with TRBD1 matching 7 bases. CDR1 and CDR2 (germline): MNHNS, SASEGT. This CDR3 region has 12 residues. J was trimmed by 6 bases and V by 7 bases; bases with no gene match: 5. The CDR3 spells CASTQGVDGYTF. The DNA for the CDR3 is TGTGCCAGCACGCAGGGGGTGGATGGCTACACCTTC.

This clonotype is medium-sized within its sample. V usage is TRBV7-2 and J usage is TRBJ2-3; no firm D call. The CDR3 loop spans 11 amino acids. Germline V gives CDR1 SGHTA, CDR2 FQGNSA. V was trimmed by 3 bases and J by 6 bases, leaving 4 bases between them. The CDR3, as DNA: TGTGCCAGCAGCTTTGCGGATACGCAGTATTTT. Residues: CASSFADTQYF.

Only a few counts were recorded for this clonotype. Given a much more abundant clone one base away, this may be a read error. The CDR3 region is CASRDSDQPQHF. CDR3 bases: TGTGCCAGCAGGGACAGTGATCAGCCCCAGCATTTT. The chain carries TRBV2 and TRBJ1-5; the D gene is possibly TRBD1 (6 bases). The germline CDR1 and CDR2 sequences are SNHLY and FYNNEI. With 6 bases removed from V and 5 bases from J, the gap between germline ends came to 8 bases. The CDR3 consists of 12 residues.

In its sample, this clonotype was seen many times. The chain combines TRBV10-3 with TRBJ2-3; a possible D gene is TRBD2 (5 bases). V lost 6 bases, J lost 1 base, and 11 bases lay in between. Germline CDR1 reads ENHRY; CDR2 reads SYGVKD. The CDR3 spans 14 residues. The CDR3 DNA sequence: TGTGCCATCAGAGAAGGGAGCGGCACAGATACGCAGTATTTT. It codes for CAIREGSGTDTQYF.

This clonotype was detected ten times or more. The rearrangement joins TRBV20-1 to TRBJ2-7; 9 bases fit TRBD1. CDR3 length: 13 residues. Trimming cost V 7 bases and J 1 base; bases outside gene matches: 5. Germline assignment: CDR1 DFQATT and CDR2 SNEGSKA (reference sequence). The CDR3 sequence is CSVAGQGSYEQYF. CDR3 bases: TGCAGTGTGGCGGGACAGGGATCCTACGAGCAGTACTTC.

This clonotype was observed at least ten times. The CDR3 loop is CASSDRGQRADTQYF. The CDR3 nucleotides read TGTGCCAGCAGTGACAGGGGCCAGAGGGCAGATACGCAGTATTTT. The chain employs TRBV28 and TRBJ2-3; 8 positions match TRBD1. With V trimmed by 5 bases and J by 4 bases, 8 bases remained unmatched. Germline loops: CDR1 MDHEN, CDR2 SYDVKM. The CDR3 runs to 15 residues.

Concerning this clonotype: This may come from a read error, since a much larger clone is one base off. The chain couples TRBV29-1 to TRBJ2-1; D ambiguous. With 4 bases removed from V and 0 bases from J, the gap between germline ends came to 7 bases. The CDR3 has 13 residues. Germline V lookup: CDR1 SQVTM, CDR2 ANQGSEA. The CDR3 nucleotides read TGCAGCGTTGGCCCAAACTCCTACAATGAGCAGTTCTTC. Translation: CSVGPNSYNEQFF.

On this clonotype: A much larger clonotype is one base distant, so this may be a read error. The chain couples TRBV28 to TRBJ1-4, with a possible D match to TRBD1 (5 bases). CDR3 length: 13 residues. The germline V gene has CDR1 MDHEN and CDR2 SYDVKM. The chain's CDR3 is CARSLEVGRKLFF. CDR3 bases: TGTGCCCGCAGTTTGGAGGTGGGGCGGAAACTGTTTTTT.

This clonotype is labeled medium-sized (0.01 to 0.1%). The V call is TRBV20-1, the J call TRBJ2-3; D possibly corresponds to TRBD2 (6 bases). Between the trimmed V and J ends, which lost 5 bases and 3 bases, there was a span of 18 bases. The germline V gene encodes CDR1 DFQATT and CDR2 SNEGSKA (reference sequence). The CDR3 totals 15 residues. CDR3 in amino acids: CSAGAGTHTTDTQYF. The CDR3 DNA reads TGCAGTGCTGGGGCGGGGACCCACACGACAGATACGCAGTATTTT.

This clonotype showed up many times. The genes are TRBV7-2 and TRBJ2-7; 10 bases line up with TRBD1. V lost 4 bases and J lost 6; bases outside the gene matches: 9. This CDR3 is built from 15 residues. Germline CDR1 and CDR2: SGHTA and FQGNSA. CDR3 region: CASSYLGTGEGEQYF. CDR3 bases: TGTGCCAGCAGCTATCTAGGGACAGGGGAGGGCGAGCAGTACTTC.

This clonotype is medium-sized in the sample. The J gene is TRBJ2-7, the V gene TRBV20-1; 14 bases are shared with TRBD2. This CDR3 contains 15 residues. V dropped 4 bases and J dropped 4; count of bases not matched to a gene: 6. The germline gives CDR1 DFQATT, CDR2 SNEGSKA (reference sequence). The chain's CDR3 is CSAKKGLAGAYEQYF. CDR3 nucleotide sequence: TGCAGTGCTAAAAAGGGACTAGCGGGAGCTTACGAGCAGTACTTC.

This clonotype was found many times. The genes are TRBV6-6 and TRBJ1-2; 7 bases fit TRBD1. CDR1 and CDR2 (germline): MNHNY, SVGAGI (reference sequence). This CDR3 contains 14 residues. V dropped 2 bases and J dropped 7; count of bases not matched to a gene: 7. CDR3 residues: CASSYDPGGPGYTF. The DNA of the CDR3 is TGTGCCAGCAGTTACGATCCAGGGGGTCCTGGCTACACCTTC.

About this clonotype: A much larger clonotype is one base distant, so this may be a read error. Likely a read error: the CDR3 ends without its conserved phenylalanine or tryptophan. This sequence joins TRBV20-1 and TRBJ2-5; TRBD2 matches 7 bases. Germline lookup yields CDR1 DFQATT and CDR2 SNEGSKA (reference sequence). V lost 6 bases and J lost 4; bases outside the gene matches: 8. The CDR3 loop spans 13 amino acids. CDR3 nucleotides: TGCAGTGCGGGGGGGTTTGCCAGAGAGACCCAGTACTCC. It is translated as CSAGGFARETQYS.

This clonotype occurred many times. The chain carries TRBV4-3 and TRBJ2-2, with D unresolved. Germline V gene data show CDR1 as LGHNA and CDR2 as YSLEER. There are 15 residues in the CDR3. V was cut by 0 bases and J by 0 bases, with 5 bases left in between. The CDR3 protein is CASSQDYPNTGELFF. The CDR3 nucleotides are TGCGCCAGCAGCCAAGATTACCCGAACACCGGGGAGCTGTTTTTT.

By its share, this clonotype is medium-sized. The chain joins TRBV6-1 to TRBJ2-5; D not resolved. CDR3 length equals 12 residues. The germline V gene encodes CDR1 MNHNS and CDR2 SASEGT. The V and J ends lost 2 bases and 6 bases respectively, with 7 bases between them. CDR3 DNA sequence: TGTGCCAGCAGTGAACCCCCGCAGACCCAGTACTTC. It yields the protein CASSEPPQTQYF.

This clonotype came up many times. J is TRBJ1-3 and V is TRBV18; 12 bases agree with TRBD1. The CDR3 runs to 18 residues. J gave up 0 bases and V 1 base, and 4 bases lay outside the gene matches. The V gene's germline CDR1 is KGHSH and CDR2 LQKENI. CDR3 sequence: CASSPLGQGAASGNTIYF. The DNA for the CDR3 is TGTGCCAGCTCACCACTGGGACAGGGGGCGGCCTCTGGAAACACCATATATTTT. Filled out from reference TRBV18 and TRBJ1-3, the complete variable domain reads NAGVMQNPRHLVRRRGQEARLRCSPMKGHSHVYWYRQLPEEGLKFMVYLQKENIIDESGMPKERFSAEFPKEGPSILRIQQVVRGDSAAYFCASSPLGQGAASGNTIYFGEGSWLTVV.

As regards this clonotype: A single base separates this from a much larger clone, so it may be a read error. The chain is built from TRBV18 and TRBJ2-7; maybe TRBD2 (6 bases). This CDR3 region has 14 residues. Germline V CDR1 and CDR2: KGHSH, LQKENI. CDR3 sequence (DNA): TGTGCCAGCTCACCCGAAGGGGACTCCCACGAGCAGTACTTC. This codes for CASSPEGDSHEQYF.